This TCR beta chain is drawn from a study of molecular identifiers for immune sequencing clone quantification. On the study more broadly: Replicates split RNA from approximately 22,000 or 94,000 naive CD8 cells five ways, and the researchers sequenced four portions. Findings and caveats of the study: Naive cells had under 1% of molecules in clones above 20 RNA copies, effectors over 99%.

On this clonotype: Antigen unknown. A much larger clone differs from this one at a single base, so this may be a read error.

The V gene's germline CDR1 is SGHTA and CDR2 FQGNSA. The CDR3 has 16 residues. With 0 bases removed from V and 4 bases from J, the gap between germline ends came to 14 bases. TCRdb independently ran MiXCR on the PCR reads; one entry per CDR3 protein. The repertoire consists of some 320,000 distinct CDR3 sequences, with roughly a quarter occurring once and the leading ten covering about 0.7%. This chain uses TRBV7-2 with TRBJ2-3; D remains ambiguous. This TCR was sampled from a human donor in good health. Some libraries in this study had Jurkat cell RNA spiked in. The sample comprised naive CD8+ T cells from blood, with Jurkat cell RNA spiked in. Subset described: FACS-sorted CD8+CD4-CCR7+CD45RA+ naive T cells. The CDR3 is CASSLATRILSDTQYF. The DNA of the CDR3 is TGTGCCAGCAGCTTAGCGACCAGGATCTTATCAGATACGCAGTATTTT.